A selection of T cell receptor beta chains follows, all from one sample in a study of blood T cell repertoires in COVID-19. Measured with immunoSEQ multiplex PCR; TCRdb has only the in-frame clones, and not every one. The sample consists of 150,000 or so clones, 84% of them appearing once. Source material: peripheral blood. These receptors were obtained from a woman aged 45-60 years in a cohort sampled during active or convalescent COVID-19. The CDR3 runs from the conserved cysteine through the conserved F or W. The D gene is left open where the match is weak.

CDR3aa: CASMGAPRTEAFF
CDR3nt: TGTGCCAGCATGGGGGCCCCCCGCACTGAAGCTTTCTTT
d_gene: NA
v_gene: TRBV2
j_gene: TRBJ1-1

CDR3aa: CASSSGSRGSPLHF
CDR3nt: TGTGCCAGCAGTTCTGGCTCCAGGGGTTCACCCCTCCACTTT
d_gene: NA
v_gene: TRBV2
j_gene: TRBJ1-6

CDR3aa: CASSSSRTSGGAIETQYF
CDR3nt: TGTGCCAGCAGCTCCTCGAGGACTAGCGGGGGGGCCATAGAGACCCAGTACTTC
d_gene: TRBD2
v_gene: TRBV9
j_gene: TRBJ2-5

CDR3aa: CASSLVGQGDPEAFF
CDR3nt: TGCGCCAGCAGCTTGGTGGGACAGGGGGACCCTGAAGCTTTCTTT
d_gene: TRBD1
v_gene: TRBV5-1
j_gene: TRBJ1-1

CDR3aa: CASRVSGLSYEQYF
CDR3nt: TGTGCCAGCAGGGTTAGCGGCCTCTCCTACGAGCAGTACTTC
d_gene: NA
v_gene: TRBV6-5
j_gene: TRBJ2-7

CDR3aa: CAISLTRDSDLTGYTF
CDR3nt: TGTGCCATCTCCCTAACGCGGGACTCCGACCTAACTGGCTACACCTTC
d_gene: NA
v_gene: TRBV19
j_gene: TRBJ1-2

CDR3aa: CASSLGQINSPLHF
CDR3nt: TGCGCCAGCAGCCTTGGACAGATTAATTCACCCCTCCACTTT
d_gene: NA
v_gene: TRBV4-1
j_gene: TRBJ1-6

CDR3aa: CATSIGDGGVAKNIQYF
CDR3nt: TGTGCCACCAGCATCGGGGACGGGGGAGTAGCCAAAAACATTCAGTACTTC
d_gene: NA
v_gene: TRBV15
j_gene: TRBJ2-4

CDR3aa: CASSKMASGGAYASTDTQYF
CDR3nt: TGTGCCAGCAGCAAAATGGCTAGCGGGGGGGCCTACGCTAGCACAGATACGCAGTATTTT
d_gene: NA
v_gene: TRBV21-1
j_gene: TRBJ2-3

CDR3aa: CASSHTGSGGYTF
CDR3nt: TGTGCCAGCAGCCATACAGGGAGCGGCGGCTACACCTTC
d_gene: NA
v_gene: TRBV7-2
j_gene: TRBJ1-2

CDR3aa: CASSQLGGVQETQYF
CDR3nt: TGTGCCAGCAGCCAATTAGGGGGGGTCCAAGAGACCCAGTACTTC
d_gene: NA
v_gene: TRBV4-2
j_gene: TRBJ2-5

CDR3aa: CASSLTPTGGGGTGELFF
CDR3nt: TGTGCCAGCAGCTTAACTCCAACAGGGGGCGGGGGCACCGGGGAGCTGTTTTTT
d_gene: TRBD1
v_gene: TRBV7-3
j_gene: TRBJ2-2

CDR3aa: CASSIGEEAEQFF
CDR3nt: TGTGCCAGTAGTATCGGGGAGGAGGCCGAGCAGTTCTTC
d_gene: NA
v_gene: TRBV19
j_gene: TRBJ2-1

CDR3aa: CASSRSNYGYTF
CDR3nt: TGTGCCAGCAGTCGGTCTAACTATGGCTACACCTTC
d_gene: NA
v_gene: TRBV6-5
j_gene: TRBJ1-2

CDR3aa: CASRLGTANEKLFF
CDR3nt: TGTGCCAGCAGGTTGGGGACAGCTAATGAAAAACTGTTTTTT
d_gene: TRBD1
v_gene: TRBV2
j_gene: TRBJ1-4

CDR3aa: CASSEPAGIQPQHF
CDR3nt: TGTGCCAGCAGTGAACCGGCAGGGATCCAGCCCCAGCATTTT
d_gene: NA
v_gene: TRBV6-1
j_gene: TRBJ1-5

CDR3aa: CASSTLREANYGYTF
CDR3nt: TGTGCCAGCAGCACCCTCAGGGAAGCGAACTATGGCTACACCTTC
d_gene: NA
v_gene: TRBV5-5
j_gene: TRBJ1-2

CDR3aa: CASSRTSGGDTQYF
CDR3nt: TGTGCCAGCAGCCGGACTAGCGGGGGGGATACGCAGTATTTT
d_gene: TRBD2
v_gene: TRBV3-1/TRBV3-2
j_gene: TRBJ2-3